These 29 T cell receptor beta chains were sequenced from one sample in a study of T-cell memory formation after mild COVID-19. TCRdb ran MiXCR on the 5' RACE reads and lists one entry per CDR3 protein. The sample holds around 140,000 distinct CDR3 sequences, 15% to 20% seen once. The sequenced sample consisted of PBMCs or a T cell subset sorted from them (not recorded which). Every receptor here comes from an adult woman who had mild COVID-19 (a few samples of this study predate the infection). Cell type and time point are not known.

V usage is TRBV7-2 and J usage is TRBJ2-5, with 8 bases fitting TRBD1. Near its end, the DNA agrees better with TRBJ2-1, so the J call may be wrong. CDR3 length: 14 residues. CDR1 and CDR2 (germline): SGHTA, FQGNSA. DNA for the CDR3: TGTGCCAGCAGCCGACTCGGACAGGGTGTTGAGCAGTTCTTC. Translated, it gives CASSRLGQGVEQFF.

In nucleotides, the CDR3 is TGTGCCAGCAGCCCAAGCACGGGGCAGGGGCAGTACTTC. The encoded protein is CASSPSTGQGQYF. The rearrangement joins TRBV3-1 to TRBJ2-7; D is perhaps TRBD1 or TRBD2 (5 bases each). Trimming removed 4 bases from V and 9 bases from J, with 16 bases in between. The CDR3 has 13 residues. Germline V CDR1 and CDR2: LGHDT, YNNKEL (reference sequence).

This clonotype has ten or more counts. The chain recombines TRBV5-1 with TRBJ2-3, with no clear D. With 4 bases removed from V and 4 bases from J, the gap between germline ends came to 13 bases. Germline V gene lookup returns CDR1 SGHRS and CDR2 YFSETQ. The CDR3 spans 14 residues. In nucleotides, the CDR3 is TGCGCCAGCAGCCTAGACACCCCGGCAGATACGCAGTATTTT. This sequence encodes CASSLDTPADTQYF.

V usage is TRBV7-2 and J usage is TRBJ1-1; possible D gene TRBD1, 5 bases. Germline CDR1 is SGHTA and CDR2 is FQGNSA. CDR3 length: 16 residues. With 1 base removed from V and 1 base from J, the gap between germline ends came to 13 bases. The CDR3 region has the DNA TGTGCCAGCAGCTTAGGGGAGGGGTGGGCGAACACTGAAGCTTTCTTT. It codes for CASSLGEGWANTEAFF.

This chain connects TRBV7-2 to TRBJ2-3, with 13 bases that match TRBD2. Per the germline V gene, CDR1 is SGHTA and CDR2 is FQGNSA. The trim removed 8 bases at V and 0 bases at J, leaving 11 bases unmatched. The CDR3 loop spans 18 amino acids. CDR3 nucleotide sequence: TGTGCCAGCTCTAAAAGACCGACTAGCGGGGGGAGCACAGATACGCAGTATTTT. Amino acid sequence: CASSKRPTSGGSTDTQYF.

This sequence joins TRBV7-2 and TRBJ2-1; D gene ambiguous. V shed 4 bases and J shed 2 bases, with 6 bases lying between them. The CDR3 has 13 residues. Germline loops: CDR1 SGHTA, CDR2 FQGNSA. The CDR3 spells CASSSPAYNEQFF. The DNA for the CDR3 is TGTGCCAGCAGCTCCCCGGCCTACAATGAGCAGTTCTTC.

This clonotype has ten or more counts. The CDR3 coding sequence is TGTGCCAGCACCTCCATCGGCGGGACGCAGTATTTT. It specifies CASTSIGGTQYF. The J gene is TRBJ2-3, the V gene TRBV27; D may be TRBD2 (5 bases). Germline CDR1 reads MNHEY; CDR2 reads SMNVEV (reference sequence). V lost 7 bases to trimming and J lost 9 bases, with 14 bases between them. The CDR3 spans 12 residues.

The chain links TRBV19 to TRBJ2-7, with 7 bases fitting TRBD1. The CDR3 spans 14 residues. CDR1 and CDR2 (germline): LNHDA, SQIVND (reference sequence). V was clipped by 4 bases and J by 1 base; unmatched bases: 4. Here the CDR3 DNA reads TGTGCCAGTAGTAAACGGGACAGATCCTACGAGCAGTACTTC. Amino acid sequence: CASSKRDRSYEQYF.

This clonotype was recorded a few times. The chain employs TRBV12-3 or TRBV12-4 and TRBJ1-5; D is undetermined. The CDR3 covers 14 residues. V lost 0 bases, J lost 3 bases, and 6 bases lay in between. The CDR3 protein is CASSLARLNQPQHF. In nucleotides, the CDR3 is TGTGCCAGCAGTTTAGCCAGACTCAATCAGCCCCAGCATTTT.

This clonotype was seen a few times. The CDR3 sequence: CASSYQVAVTTEAFF. DNA for the CDR3: TGTGCCAGCAGTTACCAAGTCGCGGTGACGACTGAAGCTTTCTTT. The chain links TRBV6-5 to TRBJ1-1; D is ambiguous. Germline V gene sequence: CDR1 MNHEY, CDR2 SVGAGI. This CDR3 spans 15 amino acids. V was clipped by 2 bases and J by 5 bases, with 15 bases between them.

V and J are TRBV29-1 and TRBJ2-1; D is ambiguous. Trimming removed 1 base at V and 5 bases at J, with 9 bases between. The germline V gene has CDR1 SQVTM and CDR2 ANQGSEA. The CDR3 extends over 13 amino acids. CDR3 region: CSVEVWANNEQFF. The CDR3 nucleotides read TGCAGCGTTGAAGTATGGGCGAACAATGAGCAGTTCTTC.

This CDR3 is CSARDPAGYGYTF. The CDR3 nucleotides read TGCAGTGCTAGAGATCCAGCGGGATATGGCTACACCTTC. The V gene is TRBV20-1, the J gene TRBJ1-2; D not resolved. Germline CDR1 DFQATT, CDR2 SNEGSKA (reference sequence). The CDR3 runs to 13 residues. V lost 0 bases and J lost 5, with 10 bases in between.

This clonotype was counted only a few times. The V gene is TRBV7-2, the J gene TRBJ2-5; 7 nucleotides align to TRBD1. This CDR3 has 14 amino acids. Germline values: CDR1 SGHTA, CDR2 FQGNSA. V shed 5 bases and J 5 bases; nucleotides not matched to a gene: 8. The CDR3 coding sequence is TGTGCCAGCAGCCCGAGGACAGGCTCCGAGACCCAGTACTTC. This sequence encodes CASSPRTGSETQYF.

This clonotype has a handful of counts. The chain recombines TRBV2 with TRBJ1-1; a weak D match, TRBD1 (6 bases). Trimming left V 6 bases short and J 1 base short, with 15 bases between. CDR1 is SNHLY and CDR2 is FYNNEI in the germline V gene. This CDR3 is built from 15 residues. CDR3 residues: CASRIDRLENTEAFF. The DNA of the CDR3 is TGTGCCAGCAGAATCGACAGGCTCGAGAACACTGAAGCTTTCTTT.

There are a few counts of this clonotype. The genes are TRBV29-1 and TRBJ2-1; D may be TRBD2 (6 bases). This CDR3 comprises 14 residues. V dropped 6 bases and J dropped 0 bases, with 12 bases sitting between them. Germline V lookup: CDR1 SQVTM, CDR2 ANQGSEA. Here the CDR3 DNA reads TGCAGCGTCCTAGCGACAAGCTCCTACAATGAGCAGTTCTTC. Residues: CSVLATSSYNEQFF.

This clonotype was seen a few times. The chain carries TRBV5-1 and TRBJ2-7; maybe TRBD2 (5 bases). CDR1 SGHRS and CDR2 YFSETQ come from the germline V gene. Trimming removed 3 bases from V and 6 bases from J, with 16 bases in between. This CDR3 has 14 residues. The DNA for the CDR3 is TGCGCCAGCAGCTCGGAACCTAACGGAGGCGAGCAGTACTTC. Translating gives CASSSEPNGGEQYF.

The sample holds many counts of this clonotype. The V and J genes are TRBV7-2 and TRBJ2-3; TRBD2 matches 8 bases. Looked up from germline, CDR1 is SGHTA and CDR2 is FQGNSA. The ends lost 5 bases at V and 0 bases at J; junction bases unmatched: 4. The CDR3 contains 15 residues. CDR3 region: CASSPTSGSTDTQYF. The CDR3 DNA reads TGTGCCAGCAGCCCTACTAGCGGTAGCACAGATACGCAGTATTTT.

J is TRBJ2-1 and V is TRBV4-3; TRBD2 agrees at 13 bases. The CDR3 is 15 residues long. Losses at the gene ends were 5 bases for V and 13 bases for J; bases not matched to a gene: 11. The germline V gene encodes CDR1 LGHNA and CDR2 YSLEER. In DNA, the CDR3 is TGCGCCAGCAGCTTACAAGGGGGACTAGCGGGACGCCAGTTCTTC. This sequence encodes CASSLQGGLAGRQFF.

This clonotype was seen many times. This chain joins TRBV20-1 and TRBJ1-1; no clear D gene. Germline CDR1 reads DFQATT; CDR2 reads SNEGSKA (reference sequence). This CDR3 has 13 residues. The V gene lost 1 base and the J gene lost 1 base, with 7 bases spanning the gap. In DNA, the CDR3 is TGCAGTGCTAGAGTTTGGGGGAACACTGAAGCTTTCTTT. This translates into CSARVWGNTEAFF.

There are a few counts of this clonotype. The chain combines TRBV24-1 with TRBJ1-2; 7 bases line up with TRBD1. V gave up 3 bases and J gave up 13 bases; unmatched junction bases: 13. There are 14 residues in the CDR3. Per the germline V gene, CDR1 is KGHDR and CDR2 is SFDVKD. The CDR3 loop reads CATSDTKNRQGCTF. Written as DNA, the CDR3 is TGTGCCACCAGTGATACAAAAAATCGACAGGGTTGCACCTTC.

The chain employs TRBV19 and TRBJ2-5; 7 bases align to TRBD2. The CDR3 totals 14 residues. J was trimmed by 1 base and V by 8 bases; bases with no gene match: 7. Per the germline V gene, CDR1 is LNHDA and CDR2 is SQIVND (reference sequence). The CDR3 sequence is CASRERERQETQYF. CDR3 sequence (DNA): TGTGCCAGTCGGGAGCGGGAACGCCAAGAGACCCAGTACTTC.

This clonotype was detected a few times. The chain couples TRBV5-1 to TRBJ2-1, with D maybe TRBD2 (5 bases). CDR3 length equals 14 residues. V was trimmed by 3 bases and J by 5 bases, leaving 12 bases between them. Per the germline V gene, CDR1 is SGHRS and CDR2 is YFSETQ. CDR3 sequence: CASSWGDGNNEQFF. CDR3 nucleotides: TGCGCCAGCAGCTGGGGAGACGGGAACAATGAGCAGTTCTTC.

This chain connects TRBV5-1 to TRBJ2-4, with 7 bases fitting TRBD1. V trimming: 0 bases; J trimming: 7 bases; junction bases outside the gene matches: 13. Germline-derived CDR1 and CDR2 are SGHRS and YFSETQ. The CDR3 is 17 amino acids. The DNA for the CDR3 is TGCGCCAGCAGCTTGGTGGGGACGACTCCGGGACAGAACATTCAGTACTTC. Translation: CASSLVGTTPGQNIQYF.

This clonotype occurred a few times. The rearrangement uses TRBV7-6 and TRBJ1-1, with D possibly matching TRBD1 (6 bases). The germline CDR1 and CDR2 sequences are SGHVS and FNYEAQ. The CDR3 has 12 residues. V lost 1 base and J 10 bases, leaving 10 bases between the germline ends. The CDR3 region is CASSLVGQRAFF. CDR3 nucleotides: TGTGCCAGCAGCTTAGTCGGACAGAGAGCTTTCTTT.

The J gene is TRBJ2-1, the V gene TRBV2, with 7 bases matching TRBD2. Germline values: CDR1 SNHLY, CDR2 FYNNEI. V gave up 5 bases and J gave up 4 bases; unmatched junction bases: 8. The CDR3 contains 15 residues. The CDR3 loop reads CASSSRPGGYNEQFF. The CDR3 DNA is TGTGCCAGCAGTAGTCGACCCGGGGGGTACAATGAGCAGTTCTTC.

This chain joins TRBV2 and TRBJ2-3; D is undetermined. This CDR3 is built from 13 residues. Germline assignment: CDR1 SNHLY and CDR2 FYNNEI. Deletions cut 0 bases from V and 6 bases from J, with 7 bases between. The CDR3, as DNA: TGTGCCAGCAGTGAAGCGGGGTACGATACGCAGTATTTT. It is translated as CASSEAGYDTQYF.

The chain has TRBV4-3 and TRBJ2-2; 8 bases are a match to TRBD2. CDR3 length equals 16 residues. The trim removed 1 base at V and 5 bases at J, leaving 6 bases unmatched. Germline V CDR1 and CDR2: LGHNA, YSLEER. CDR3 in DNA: TGCGCCAGCAGCCAAGTGCCGGGAGGGCCAACCGGGGAGCTGTTTTTT. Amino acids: CASSQVPGGPTGELFF.

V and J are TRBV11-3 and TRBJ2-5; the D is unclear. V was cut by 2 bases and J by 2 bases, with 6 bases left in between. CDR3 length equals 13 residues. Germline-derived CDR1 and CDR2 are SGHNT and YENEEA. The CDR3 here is CASSLSLQETQYF. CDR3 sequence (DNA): TGTGCCAGCAGCTTAAGCCTTCAAGAGACCCAGTACTTC.

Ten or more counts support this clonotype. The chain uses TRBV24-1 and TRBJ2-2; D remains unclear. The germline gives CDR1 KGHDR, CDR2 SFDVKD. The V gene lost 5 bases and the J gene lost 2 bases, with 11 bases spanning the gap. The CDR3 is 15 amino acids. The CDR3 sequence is CATSALDGNTGELFF. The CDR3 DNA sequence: TGTGCCACCAGTGCTCTGGACGGAAACACCGGGGAGCTGTTTTTT.